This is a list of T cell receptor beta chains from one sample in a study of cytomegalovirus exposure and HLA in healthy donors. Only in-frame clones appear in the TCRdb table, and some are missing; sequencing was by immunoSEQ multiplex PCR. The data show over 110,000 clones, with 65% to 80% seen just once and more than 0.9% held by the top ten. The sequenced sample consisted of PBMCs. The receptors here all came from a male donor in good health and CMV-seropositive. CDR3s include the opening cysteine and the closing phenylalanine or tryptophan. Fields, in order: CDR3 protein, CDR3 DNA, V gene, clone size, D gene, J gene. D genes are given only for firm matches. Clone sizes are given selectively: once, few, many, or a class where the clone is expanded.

CASGPDKNTEAFF	TGTGCTAGTGGTCCAGACAAGAACACTGAAGCTTTCTTT	TRBV12-5	NA	NA	TRBJ1-1
CASSRGGANSPLHF	TGTGCCAGCAGCCGGGGGGGGGCGAATTCACCCCTCCACTTT	TRBV11-2	NA	NA	TRBJ1-6
CASSVIRDSNYGYTF	TGCGCCAGCAGCGTAATACGGGACAGCAACTATGGCTACACCTTC	TRBV5-1	NA	TRBD1	TRBJ1-2
CASSIRPDTQYF	TGTGCCAGTAGTATTCGTCCAGATACGCAGTATTTT	TRBV19	once	NA	TRBJ2-3
CASSEGLAGVGDTQYF	TGCGCCAGCAGCGAAGGACTAGCGGGAGTGGGAGATACGCAGTATTTT	TRBV4-3	NA	TRBD2	TRBJ2-3
CATRLFQGEETQYF	TGTGCCACCCGGCTATTTCAGGGGGAAGAGACCCAGTACTTC	TRBV28	NA	TRBD1	TRBJ2-5
CASSLGDRGRGDTQYF	TGTGCCAGCAGCTTGGGGGACAGGGGCAGGGGGGATACGCAGTATTTT	TRBV7-9	NA	TRBD1	TRBJ2-3
CASSSRGRGPLHF	TGTGCCAGCAGCTCCAGGGGGCGAGGACCCCTCCACTTT	TRBV5-8	NA	TRBD1	TRBJ1-6
CASSGERGQPGELFF	TGTGCCAGCAGCGGGGAGCGGGGTCAGCCCGGGGAGCTGTTTTTT	TRBV9	few	TRBD2	TRBJ2-2
CSVYTGGRETQYF	TGCAGCGTATACACAGGGGGCCGGGAGACCCAGTACTTC	TRBV29-1	NA	TRBD1	TRBJ2-5
CASSLVRGGQTPYTF	TGTGCCAGCAGCTTAGTTCGGGGGGGACAGACACCCTACACCTTC	TRBV7-2	NA	TRBD1	TRBJ1-2
CASSVRGSYEQYF	TGTGCCAGCAGTGTCAGGGGTTCCTACGAGCAGTACTTC	TRBV6-1	NA	NA	TRBJ2-7
CASSLSGQGLNQPQHF	TGTGCCAGCAGTTTATCGGGACAGGGCCTCAATCAGCCCCAGCATTTT	TRBV27	NA	TRBD1	TRBJ1-5
CASSYLVGRWDEQFF	TGTGCCAGCAGTTATCTAGTCGGGAGGTGGGATGAGCAGTTCTTC	TRBV6-9	NA	TRBD2	TRBJ2-1
CASTPLSLLLNYGYTF	TGTGCCAGCACCCCTTTGAGTCTCCTCCTCAACTATGGCTACACCTTC	TRBV5-6	NA	NA	TRBJ1-2
CAWSLRGNTEAFF	TGTGCCTGGAGTCTTAGGGGCAACACTGAAGCTTTCTTT	TRBV30	NA	NA	TRBJ1-1
CASSPGPSGNTIYF	TGTGCCAGCAGCCCCGGTCCCTCTGGAAACACCATATATTTT	TRBV5-4	NA	NA	TRBJ1-3
CASSLVAVQETQYF	TGTGCCAGCAGCTTGGTGGCGGTTCAAGAGACCCAGTACTTC	TRBV5-4	NA	NA	TRBJ2-5
CASSPGTETYEQYF	TGTGCCAGCTCCCCAGGGACAGAAACCTACGAGCAGTACTTC	TRBV18	NA	TRBD1	TRBJ2-7
CASSPQENTEAFF	TGCGCCAGCAGCCCACAGGAGAACACTGAAGCTTTCTTT	TRBV5-1	NA	NA	TRBJ1-1
CASSLGWTGSYEQYF	TGTGCCAGCAGCCTCGGATGGACAGGAAGCTACGAGCAGTACTTC	TRBV5-4	NA	TRBD1	TRBJ2-7
CAIRGDRGYGYTF	TGTGCCATCAGGGGAGACCGGGGCTATGGCTACACCTTC	TRBV10-3	few	NA	TRBJ1-2
CASSFTSTGGGEKLFF	TGCGCCAGCAGCTTCACCTCGACAGGCGGGGGTGAAAAACTGTTTTTT	TRBV5-1	NA	NA	TRBJ1-4
CASSMGLATYNEQFF	TGTGCCAGTAGTATGGGACTAGCGACCTACAATGAGCAGTTCTTC	TRBV19	NA	TRBD2	TRBJ2-1
CASRSGDYSTGELFF	TGTGCCAGCAGGAGTGGGGACTACTCCACCGGGGAGCTGTTTTTT	TRBV2	NA	TRBD2	TRBJ2-2
CASSPSDRESSYEQYF	TGTGCCAGCAGCCCTTCGGACAGGGAGAGCTCCTACGAGCAGTACTTC	TRBV13	NA	TRBD1	TRBJ2-7
CASSVEEDPTDTQYF	TGTGCCAGCAGCGTAGAGGAGGACCCCACAGATACGCAGTATTTT	TRBV9	NA	NA	TRBJ2-3
CARSLRQSYEQYF	TGTGCCAGAAGCTTACGACAGTCCTACGAGCAGTACTTC	TRBV7-5	few	NA	TRBJ2-7
CASSPDRETQYF	TGTGCCAGCTCACCCGACAGGGAGACCCAGTACTTC	TRBV18	NA	NA	TRBJ2-5
CASSLTTAQGDYGYTF	TGTGCCAGCAGCTTAACCACAGCGCAGGGGGACTATGGCTACACCTTC	TRBV7-3	few	TRBD1	TRBJ1-2
CASAVMSQGYSNQPQHF	TGTGCCAGCGCAGTTATGTCTCAGGGTTATAGCAATCAGCCCCAGCATTTT	TRBV19	few	NA	TRBJ1-5
CASSLDPTQGRGYTF	TGTGCCAGCAGCTTGGACCCGACACAGGGCCGGGGCTACACCTTC	TRBV7-2	NA	NA	TRBJ1-2